This is a list of T cell receptor beta chains from one sample in a study of blood T cells in healthy people across ages. Each CDR3 protein is one row after TCRdb ran MiXCR on the 5' RACE reads. The data hold some 900,000 distinct CDR3 sequences, with around 48% observed a single time. The sequencing input was blood. All receptors come from a man aged 30-40 years in good health. CDR3s include the opening cysteine and the closing phenylalanine or tryptophan. D genes are given only for firm matches. The size entry is marked missing in some rows and otherwise reads once, few, many or a size class.

V gene: TRBV25-1; D gene: NA; clone size: NA; J gene: TRBJ2-5; CDR3 DNA: TGTGCCAGCAGTGACCTCCGCGGGGCTCACAATGAGCAGTACTTC; CDR3 protein: CASSDLRGAHNEQYF
V gene: TRBV11-2; D gene: TRBD2; clone size: few; J gene: TRBJ2-3; CDR3 DNA: TGTGCCAGCAGCTTAGGATTAGCGGGGACCGCAGATACGCAGTATTTT; CDR3 protein: CASSLGLAGTADTQYF
V gene: TRBV6-2/TRBV6-3; D gene: NA; clone size: once; J gene: TRBJ2-1; CDR3 DNA: TGTGCCAGCAGTCTCGGGGACCGTGAGCAGTTCTTC; CDR3 protein: CASSLGDREQFF
V gene: TRBV25-1; D gene: TRBD2; clone size: NA; J gene: TRBJ2-7; CDR3 DNA: TGTGCCAGCGGATCTTGCGGGGGGGTTGACAATGAGCAGTACTTC; CDR3 protein: CASGSCGGVDNEQYF
V gene: TRBV9; D gene: TRBD2; clone size: few; J gene: TRBJ2-1; CDR3 DNA: TGTGCCAGCAGCGCCTCCCCCAGCGGGGCAGTAAATGAGCAGTTCTTC; CDR3 protein: CASSASPSGAVNEQFF
V gene: TRBV7-2; D gene: NA; clone size: many; J gene: TRBJ2-3; CDR3 DNA: TGTGCCAGCAGCCAACCTGCACGGGGCTCCTCCCCGCAGTATTTT; CDR3 protein: CASSQPARGSSPQYF
V gene: TRBV20-1; D gene: NA; clone size: NA; J gene: TRBJ2-6; CDR3 DNA: TGCAGTGCCGAGACAGATACGTACTCTGGGGCCAACGTCCTGACTTTC; CDR3 protein: CSAETDTYSGANVLTF
V gene: TRBV6-1; D gene: NA; clone size: NA; J gene: TRBJ2-1; CDR3 DNA: TGTGCCAGCAGTGAGGCCGTTGAAGGTGGGGCTGAGCAGTTCTTC; CDR3 protein: CASSEAVEGGAEQFF
V gene: TRBV20-1; D gene: TRBD2; clone size: NA; J gene: TRBJ2-3; CDR3 DNA: TGCAGTGCTGGAGGCGGGGGGGCGGGCACAGATACGCAGTATTTT; CDR3 protein: CSAGGGGAGTDTQYF
V gene: TRBV6-1; D gene: TRBD1; clone size: many; J gene: TRBJ2-5; CDR3 DNA: TGTGCCAGCAGCGTAGGGACAGCACGAGAGACCCAGTACTTC; CDR3 protein: CASSVGTARETQYF
V gene: TRBV6-1; D gene: NA; clone size: NA; J gene: TRBJ2-2; CDR3 DNA: TGTGCCAGCAGTGCCCGGACGGGGAACACCGGGGAGCTGTTTTTT; CDR3 protein: CASSARTGNTGELFF
V gene: TRBV2; D gene: NA; clone size: NA; J gene: TRBJ1-4; CDR3 DNA: TGTGCCAGCACCACCCGGGACACAAGGGAAAAACTGTTTTTT; CDR3 protein: CASTTRDTREKLFF
V gene: TRBV28; D gene: TRBD1; clone size: NA; J gene: TRBJ1-1; CDR3 DNA: TGTGCCAGCAGTCCTGGGACAGAGCTGAACACTGAAGCTTTCTTT; CDR3 protein: CASSPGTELNTEAFF
V gene: TRBV24-1; D gene: TRBD2; clone size: NA; J gene: TRBJ2-1; CDR3 DNA: TGTGCCACCAGTGATAGGGCTAGCGGGGGGGCGCACAATGAGCAGTTCTTC; CDR3 protein: CATSDRASGGAHNEQFF
V gene: TRBV5-1; D gene: NA; clone size: few; J gene: TRBJ2-1; CDR3 DNA: TGCGCCAGCAGCTTGGCCCCAGCGAATGAGCAGTTCTTC; CDR3 protein: CASSLAPANEQFF
V gene: TRBV7-9; D gene: NA; clone size: NA; J gene: TRBJ2-7; CDR3 DNA: TGTGCCAGCAGCTTAGCGGCCTCCCTTGACGACGAGCAGTACTTC; CDR3 protein: CASSLAASLDDEQYF
V gene: TRBV7-9; D gene: NA; clone size: NA; J gene: TRBJ2-3; CDR3 DNA: NA; CDR3 protein: CASSADFRGDTQYF
V gene: TRBV20-1; D gene: NA; clone size: few; J gene: TRBJ2-7; CDR3 DNA: TGCAGTGCTCCCCAATCAGATCGCGAGCAGTACTTC; CDR3 protein: CSAPQSDREQYF
V gene: TRBV2; D gene: NA; clone size: NA; J gene: TRBJ2-4; CDR3 DNA: TGTGCCAGCAGTGAGGCAGGCATTCAGTACTTC; CDR3 protein: CASSEAGIQYF
V gene: TRBV6-5; D gene: NA; clone size: NA; J gene: TRBJ1-1; CDR3 DNA: TGTGCCAGCAGTTATGCACAGGGAGAAGCTTTCTTT; CDR3 protein: CASSYAQGEAFF
V gene: TRBV6-2/TRBV6-3; D gene: NA; clone size: NA; J gene: TRBJ2-1; CDR3 DNA: TGTGCCAGCACCCGTGGCAACTCTGGGAATGAGCAGTTCTTC; CDR3 protein: CASTRGNSGNEQFF
V gene: TRBV5-6; D gene: TRBD2; clone size: NA; J gene: TRBJ2-3; CDR3 DNA: TGTGCCAGCAGTCGATATCCGGGACTAGGACCCACAGATACGCAGTATTTT; CDR3 protein: CASSRYPGLGPTDTQYF
V gene: TRBV20-1; D gene: TRBD2; clone size: few; J gene: TRBJ2-1; CDR3 DNA: TGCAGTGCTGGGGAGGCAGCGGGGGGACCCCACAATGAGCAGTTCTTC; CDR3 protein: CSAGEAAGGPHNEQFF
V gene: TRBV13; D gene: TRBD2; clone size: NA; J gene: TRBJ2-7; CDR3 DNA: TGTGCCAGCAGCTTAGCGGGCGGGGGTGTTTACGAGCAGTACTTC; CDR3 protein: CASSLAGGGVYEQYF
V gene: TRBV4-2; D gene: NA; clone size: NA; J gene: TRBJ1-1; CDR3 DNA: TGTGCCAGCAGTCGTGTGGGGGGGAATCTATTGAACACTGAAGCTTTCTTT; CDR3 protein: CASSRVGGNLLNTEAFF
V gene: TRBV6-2/TRBV6-3; D gene: NA; clone size: NA; J gene: TRBJ2-5; CDR3 DNA: TGTGCCAGCAGTTACGAGACGGGTCATATACAAGAGACCCAGTACTTC; CDR3 protein: CASSYETGHIQETQYF
V gene: TRBV11-3; D gene: TRBD1; clone size: NA; J gene: TRBJ2-1; CDR3 DNA: TGTGCCAGCAGCGCGAGAACAGGGGGCCGAAATGAGCAGTTCTTC; CDR3 protein: CASSARTGGRNEQFF
V gene: TRBV12-3/TRBV12-4; D gene: TRBD1; clone size: many; J gene: TRBJ2-3; CDR3 DNA: TGTGCCAGCAGTTTAGAGACAGGGCGCACAGATACGCAGTATTTT; CDR3 protein: CASSLETGRTDTQYF
V gene: TRBV5-1; D gene: NA; clone size: NA; J gene: TRBJ2-1; CDR3 DNA: TGCGCCAGCAGCCCGGACGATGAGCAGTTCTTC; CDR3 protein: CASSPDDEQFF
V gene: TRBV5-1; D gene: TRBD2; clone size: NA; J gene: TRBJ2-7; CDR3 DNA: TGCGCCAGTGGACTAGCGGCTTCTTCCTACGAGCAGTACTTC; CDR3 protein: CASGLAASSYEQYF
V gene: TRBV27; D gene: NA; clone size: NA; J gene: TRBJ1-2; CDR3 DNA: TGTGCCAGCAGTTTAGAGCCTAGCTATGGCTACACCTTC; CDR3 protein: CASSLEPSYGYTF
V gene: TRBV9; D gene: NA; clone size: many; J gene: TRBJ2-6; CDR3 DNA: TGTGCCAGCAGCCCCCGGGTGAACTCTGGGGCCAACGTCCTGACTTTC; CDR3 protein: CASSPRVNSGANVLTF
V gene: TRBV30; D gene: NA; clone size: NA; J gene: TRBJ2-7; CDR3 DNA: TGTGCCTGGAGTGTAACGGCGATAGGCGAGCAGTACTTC; CDR3 protein: CAWSVTAIGEQYF
V gene: TRBV29-1; D gene: TRBD2; clone size: few; J gene: TRBJ2-7; CDR3 DNA: TGCAGCGTCCCGGGGGGTGGACTGGGCTACGAGCAGTACTTC; CDR3 protein: CSVPGGGLGYEQYF
V gene: TRBV7-2; D gene: NA; clone size: few; J gene: TRBJ2-3; CDR3 DNA: TGTGCCAGCAGCTTGTGGGCCAGGGTCACAGATACGCAGTATTTT; CDR3 protein: CASSLWARVTDTQYF
V gene: TRBV4-1; D gene: TRBD1; clone size: NA; J gene: TRBJ2-1; CDR3 DNA: TGCGCCAGCAGCCAAGAAGCGGACAGGTACAATGAGCAGTTCTTC; CDR3 protein: CASSQEADRYNEQFF